This T cell receptor (beta chain) appears in the sequencing data of a study of blood T cells in healthy people across ages. The study, taken as a whole, reports: Both naive CD4+ cell counts and diversity were greater in long-lived donors than in aged donors.

The CDR3 spans 14 residues. Germline CDR1 DFQATT, CDR2 SNEGSKA (reference sequence). The junction had 11 bases not matched to a gene; V was cut back by 5 bases and J by 4 bases. This clonotype was counted at least ten times. What it binds is unknown. Then a second PCR, running roughly 7 to 11 cycles, was carried out with a sample-barcoded 5' primer and a J-beta primer mix. Each of the samples gave a minimum of 3 million paired-end reads that contained CDR3. TCRdb fed the 5' RACE reads into MiXCR, producing one record per CDR3 protein. The table has 1.5 million to 2 million distinct CDR3 sequences, 28% seen once. The study drew donors from healthy Caucasian individuals in Russia aged roughly 6 to 90. Researchers isolated at least 7 million PBMCs per sample.

The TCR comes from a woman under 40 in good health. This chain links TRBV20-1 with TRBJ2-7; 7 bases align to TRBD2. Sequencing was carried out using blood. Here the CDR3 reads CSASPLGGSYEQYF. CDR3 bases: TGCAGTGCTTCGCCCTTAGGCGGGAGTTACGAGCAGTACTTC.